This record covers a single T cell receptor (beta chain). Its target is unknown. The data belong to a study of cytomegalovirus exposure and HLA in healthy donors. Study in general: Drawn from HLA-typed donors, 83 million or so unique TCRs were held in an early data release. Study-wide findings and caveats: Some TCR beta chains (more than 150 of them) were listed as cytomegalovirus-associated. In an earlier analysis, about 87% or about 30%: the productive usage of most TCR beta V segments. A missense DCLRE1C variant was associated with V- and J-gene trimming of TCR beta chains in a later analysis, and an independent cohort replicated the association.

A multiplex PCR was run with 60 Vbeta primers and 13 Jbeta primers. The protocol was immunoSEQ multiplex PCR, while the TCRdb copy is restricted to in-frame clones and leaves out a portion. Of more than 80,000 clones listed, approximately 72% were seen once; the top ten hold approximately 4%. V lost 0 bases, J lost 4 bases, and 13 bases lay in between. Per germline, CDR1 SGHDT and CDR2 YYEEEE. The CDR3 spans 15 residues. The gene calls are TRBV5-6 and TRBJ2-5; maybe TRBD1 (5 bases). This clonotype originated in a woman aged 40 to 50 in good health and CMV-seropositive. The sample taken for sequencing was PBMCs. The CDR3, as DNA: TGTGCCAGCAGCTTGGTAACAGGCGTAGGAGAGACCCAGTACTTC. It yields the protein CASSLVTGVGETQYF.